These 11 T cell receptor beta chains share one sample of origin, sequenced in a study of cytomegalovirus exposure and HLA in healthy donors. With 60 Vbeta and 13 Jbeta primers, the PCR was carried out. Clones were sequenced by immunoSEQ multiplex PCR, and TCRdb holds only the in-frame ones, with some missing. The table has under 250,000 clones, 75% to 90% seen once. Specimen: PBMCs. These receptors came from a boy younger than 10 in good health and CMV-seronegative.

CDR3 amino acids: CASSEYDAGGYTF. The CDR3 DNA reads as TGTGCCAGCAGTGAATATGACGCGGGGGGCTACACCTTC. The V and J genes are TRBV25-1 and TRBJ1-2; D remains ambiguous. In germline, CDR1 is MGHDK, CDR2 SYGVNS. CDR3 size: 13 residues. V was cut by 0 bases and J by 8 bases, with 10 bases left in between.

The chain employs TRBV4-1 and TRBJ2-5; D unresolved. Germline CDR1 is MGHRA and CDR2 is YSYEKL. The V end lost 8 bases, the J end lost 5 bases, and 15 bases lay between the germline ends. This CDR3 contains 13 residues. The CDR3 spells CASSRLETETQYF. In nucleotides, the CDR3 is TGCGCCAGCTCCAGACTGGAGACGGAGACCCAGTACTTC.

V and J are TRBV2 and TRBJ2-1; TRBD2 aligns across 7 bases. The CDR3 totals 13 residues. Germline V gene sequence: CDR1 SNHLY, CDR2 FYNNEI. J gave up 2 bases and V 8 bases, and 3 bases lay outside the gene matches. The CDR3 reads CASQGLTYNEQFF. The DNA for the CDR3 is TGTGCCAGCCAGGGACTAACCTACAATGAGCAGTTCTTC.

This clone was picked up a small number of times. This chain links TRBV4-2 with TRBJ2-7, with 8 bases identical to TRBD1. The V and J ends lost 1 base and 0 bases, in that order; junction bases with no gene match: 2. The CDR3 consists of 15 residues. Germline V gene lookup returns CDR1 LGHNA and CDR2 YNFKEQ. CDR3 protein: CASSQGTGSSYEQYF. CDR3 coding DNA: TGTGCCAGCAGCCAAGGGACAGGGAGCTCCTACGAGCAGTACTTC.

The chain carries TRBV5-1 and TRBJ2-1; D remains ambiguous. Trimming removed 5 bases from V and 0 bases from J, with 12 bases in between. Germline V gene data show CDR1 as SGHRS and CDR2 as YFSETQ. There are 15 residues in the CDR3. In DNA, the CDR3 is TGCGCCAGCAGAAGTCGGGTCTCCTCCTACAATGAGCAGTTCTTC. Protein sequence: CASRSRVSSYNEQFF.

CDR3 region: CASSLGQSYEQYF. CDR3 bases: TGTGCCAGCAGCTTGGGACAGTCCTACGAGCAGTACTTC. This sequence joins TRBV6-6 and TRBJ2-7, with 7 bases that match TRBD1. The CDR3 is 13 residues long. V lost 6 bases, J lost 1 base, and 3 bases stayed unmatched. From germline, CDR1 is MNHNY and CDR2 SVGAGI (reference sequence).

V gene TRBV4-1 combines with J gene TRBJ2-7; 11 nucleotides match TRBD2. The CDR3 consists of 14 residues. Germline CDR1 reads MGHRA; CDR2 reads YSYEKL. J lost 2 bases, V lost 6 bases, and 3 bases had no gene match. CDR3 nucleotide sequence: TGCGCCAGCAGGCGACTAGCGGGGACCTACGAGCAGTACTTC. Translated: CASRRLAGTYEQYF.

This clone was observed a handful of times. V usage is TRBV6-6 and J usage is TRBJ1-2, with D perhaps TRBD1 (5 bases). This CDR3 has 14 amino acids. From germline, CDR1 is MNHNY and CDR2 SVGAGI (reference sequence). V lost 2 bases and J lost 5, with 12 bases in between. The CDR3: CASSYPGVNYGYTF. Written as DNA, the CDR3 is TGTGCCAGCAGTTACCCGGGGGTAAATTATGGCTACACCTTC.

The V call is TRBV7-3, the J call TRBJ2-7; 10 positions match TRBD1. J gave up 4 bases and V 5 bases, and 2 bases lay outside the gene matches. Germline V lookup: CDR1 SGHTA, CDR2 FQGTGA. CDR3 length equals 13 residues. The CDR3 bases are TGTGCCAGCAGCCTGGACAGGGGGTACGAGCAGTACTTC. Its translation: CASSLDRGYEQYF.

V usage is TRBV2 and J usage is TRBJ2-2, with TRBD2 matching 14 bases. V gave up 6 bases and J gave up 4 bases; unmatched junction bases: 4. Looked up from germline, CDR1 is SNHLY and CDR2 is FYNNEI. The CDR3 is made up of 16 amino acids. The CDR3 is CASRGGLAGVTGELFF. The DNA for the CDR3 is TGTGCCAGCAGGGGGGGACTAGCGGGAGTCACCGGGGAGCTGTTTTTT.

The gene calls are TRBV7-8 and TRBJ2-5; D possibly corresponds to TRBD2 (5 bases). The tail of the sequence fits TRBJ2-7 better, so the J call may be wrong. The CDR3 loop spans 17 amino acids. CDR1 is SGHVS, CDR2 FQNEAQ, per germline. CDR3 sequence: CASSLGEGSRDSYEQYF. CDR3 nucleotides: TGTGCCAGCAGCTTAGGAGAAGGGAGCCGAGACTCCTACGAGCAGTACTTC.